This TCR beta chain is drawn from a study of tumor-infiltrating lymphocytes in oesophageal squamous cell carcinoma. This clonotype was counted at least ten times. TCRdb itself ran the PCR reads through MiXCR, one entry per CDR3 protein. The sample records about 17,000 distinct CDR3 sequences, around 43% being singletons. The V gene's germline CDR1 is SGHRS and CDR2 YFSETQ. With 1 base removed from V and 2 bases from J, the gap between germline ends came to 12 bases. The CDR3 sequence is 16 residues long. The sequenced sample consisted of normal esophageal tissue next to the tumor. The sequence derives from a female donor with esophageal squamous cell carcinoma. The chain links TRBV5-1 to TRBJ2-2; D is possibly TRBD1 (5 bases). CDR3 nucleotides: TGCGCCAGCAGCTTGCGGCTTGGGGCAAACACCGGGGAGCTGTTTTTT. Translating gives CASSLRLGANTGELFF.